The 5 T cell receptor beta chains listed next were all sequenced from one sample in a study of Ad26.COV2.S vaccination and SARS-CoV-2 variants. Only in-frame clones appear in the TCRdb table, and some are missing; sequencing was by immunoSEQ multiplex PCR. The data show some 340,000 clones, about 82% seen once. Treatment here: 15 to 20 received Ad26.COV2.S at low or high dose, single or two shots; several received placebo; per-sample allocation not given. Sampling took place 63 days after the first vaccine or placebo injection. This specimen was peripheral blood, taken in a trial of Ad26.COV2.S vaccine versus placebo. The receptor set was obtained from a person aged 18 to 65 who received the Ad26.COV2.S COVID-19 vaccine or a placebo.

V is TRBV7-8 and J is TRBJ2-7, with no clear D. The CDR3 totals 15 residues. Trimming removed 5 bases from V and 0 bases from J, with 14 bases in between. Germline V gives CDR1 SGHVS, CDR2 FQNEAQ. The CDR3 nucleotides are TGTGCCAGCAGCCCGAGGCAGCCACCCTCCTACGAGCAGTACTTC. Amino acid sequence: CASSPRQPPSYEQYF.

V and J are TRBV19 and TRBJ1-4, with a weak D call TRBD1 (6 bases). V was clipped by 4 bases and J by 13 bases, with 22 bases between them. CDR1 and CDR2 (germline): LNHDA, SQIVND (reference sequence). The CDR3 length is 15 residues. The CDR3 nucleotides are TGTGCCAGTAGTAGGGATTCCGGGACAAGGATTGGACTGTTTTTT. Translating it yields CASSRDSGTRIGLFF.

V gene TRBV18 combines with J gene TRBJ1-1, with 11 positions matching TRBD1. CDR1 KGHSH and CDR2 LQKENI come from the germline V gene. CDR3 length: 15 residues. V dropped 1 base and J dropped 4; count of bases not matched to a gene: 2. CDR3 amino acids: CASSPRGTGGTEAFF. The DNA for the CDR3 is TGTGCCAGCTCACCACGGGGGACAGGGGGCACTGAAGCTTTCTTT.

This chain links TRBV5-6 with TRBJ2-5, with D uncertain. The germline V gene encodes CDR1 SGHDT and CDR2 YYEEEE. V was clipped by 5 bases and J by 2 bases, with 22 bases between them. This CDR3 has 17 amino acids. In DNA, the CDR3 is TGTGCCAGCAGTCTGGGGATCAGGACCTTCGGGCAAGAGACCCAGTACTTC. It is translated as CASSLGIRTFGQETQYF. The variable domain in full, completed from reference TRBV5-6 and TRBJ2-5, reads DAGVTQSPTHLIKTRGQQVTLRCSPKSGHDTVSWYQQALGQGPQFIFQYYEEEERQRGNFPDRFSGHQFPNYSSELNVNALLLGDSALYLCASSLGIRTFGQETQYFGPGTRLLVL.

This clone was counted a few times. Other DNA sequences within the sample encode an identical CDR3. The CDR3 nucleotides read TGCGCCAGCAGCTTGTCCGGGGGGAACTACGAGCAGTACTTC. This encodes CASSLSGGNYEQYF. The chain joins TRBV5-1 to TRBJ2-7, with 7 bases fitting TRBD2. V was clipped by 1 base and J by 3 bases; unmatched bases: 4. CDR3 length equals 14 residues. Germline V gives CDR1 SGHRS, CDR2 YFSETQ. Drawing the rest from reference TRBV5-1 and TRBJ2-7, the complete variable domain is KAGVTQTPRYLIKTRGQQVTLSCSPISGHRSVSWYQQTPGQGLQFLFEYFSETQRNKGNFPGRFSGRQFSNSRSEMNVSTLELGDSALYLCASSLSGGNYEQYFGPGTRLTVT.